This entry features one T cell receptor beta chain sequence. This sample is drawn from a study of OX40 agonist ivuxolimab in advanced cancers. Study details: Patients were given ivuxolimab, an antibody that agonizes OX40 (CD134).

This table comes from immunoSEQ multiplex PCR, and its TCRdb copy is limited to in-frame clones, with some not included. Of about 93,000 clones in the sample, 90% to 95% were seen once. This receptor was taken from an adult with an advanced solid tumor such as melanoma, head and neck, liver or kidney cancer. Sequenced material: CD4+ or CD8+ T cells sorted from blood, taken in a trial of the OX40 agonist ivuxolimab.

CDR3 DNA: TGTGCCAGCAGGATGACTAGCGGGAGGCCGTCCTACGAGCAGTACTTC. Residues: CASRMTSGRPSYEQYF. V usage is TRBV7-8 and J usage is TRBJ2-7, with TRBD2 matching over 13 bases. V was clipped by 6 bases and J by 1 base; unmatched bases: 6. Germline V gives CDR1 SGHVS, CDR2 FQNEAQ. The CDR3 covers 16 residues.